This T cell receptor beta chain emerged from a study of Graves' ophthalmopathy and Graves' hyperthyroidism. The study amplified TCR beta CDR3 regions using RNA transcripts. RT-PCR was first run with HTBI primers, then multiplex PCR in a second round. From the multiplex PCR reads, TCRdb called clonotypes with MiXCR, one entry per CDR3 protein. This table has about 390,000 distinct CDR3 sequences, 17% appearing once. Deletions cut 4 bases from V and 9 bases from J, with 18 bases between. Germline CDR1 is SQVTM and CDR2 is ANQGSEA. The CDR3 runs to 13 residues. This clonotype was found many times. The rearrangement links TRBV29-1 to TRBJ1-2; D unresolved. This receptor was identified in an adult woman with stable Graves' hyperthyroidism. Source material: peripheral blood. DNA of the CDR3: TGCAGCGTTGTTTCTCCGACTTCGGGGAGCTACACCTTC. This gives the protein CSVVSPTSGSYTF.